The 2 T cell receptor beta chains below all came from one sample that was sequenced in a study of blood T cell repertoires in COVID-19. Sequencing used immunoSEQ multiplex PCR; TCRdb keeps in-frame clones, though not all of them. The profile shows fewer than 400,000 clones, just under 90% of them singletons. Sequenced material: PBMCs or T cells enriched from blood (not recorded which). The receptors derive from a woman in her 30s who had recovered from COVID-19.

The V call is TRBV6-5, the J call TRBJ1-6; 9 positions agree with TRBD1. CDR1 and CDR2 from the germline V gene are MNHEY and SVGAGI. Unmatched junction bases numbered 9, after V lost 8 bases and J lost 13 bases. CDR3 size: 13 residues. The CDR3 here is CASGPGQGGPLHF. The CDR3 nucleotides read TGTGCCAGCGGACCGGGACAGGGTGGGCCCCTCCACTTT.

In regard to this clone: The sample contains more than one DNA sequence encoding this CDR3. The V call is TRBV6-2 or TRBV6-3, the J call TRBJ1-5; D possibly corresponds to TRBD1 (6 bases). The germline V gene has CDR1 MNHEY and CDR2 SVGEGT. The CDR3 sequence is 15 residues long. Trimming cost V 5 bases and J 1 base, with 12 bases left between them. The CDR3 DNA reads as TGTGCCAGCAGTCGGACTGGGGGCAGCAATCAGCCCCAGCATTTT. Translated: CASSRTGGSNQPQHF.